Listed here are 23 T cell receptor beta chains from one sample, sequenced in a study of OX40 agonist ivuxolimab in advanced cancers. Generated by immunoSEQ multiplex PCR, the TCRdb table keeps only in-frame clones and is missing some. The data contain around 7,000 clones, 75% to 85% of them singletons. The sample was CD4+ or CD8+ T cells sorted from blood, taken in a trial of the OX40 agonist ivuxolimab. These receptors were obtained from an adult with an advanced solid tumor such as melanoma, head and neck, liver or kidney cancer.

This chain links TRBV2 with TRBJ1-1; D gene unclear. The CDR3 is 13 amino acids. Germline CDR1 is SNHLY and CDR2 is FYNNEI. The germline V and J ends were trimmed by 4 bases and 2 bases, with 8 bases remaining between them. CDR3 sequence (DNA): TGTGCCAGCAGTGTGAACCACAACACTGAAGCTTTCTTT. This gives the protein CASSVNHNTEAFF.

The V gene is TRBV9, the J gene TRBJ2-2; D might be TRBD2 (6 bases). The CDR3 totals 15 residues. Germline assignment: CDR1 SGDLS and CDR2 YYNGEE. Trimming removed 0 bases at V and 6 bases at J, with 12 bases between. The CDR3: CASSVVAGLPGELFF. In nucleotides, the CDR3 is TGTGCCAGCAGCGTAGTGGCGGGGCTACCCGGGGAGCTGTTTTTT.

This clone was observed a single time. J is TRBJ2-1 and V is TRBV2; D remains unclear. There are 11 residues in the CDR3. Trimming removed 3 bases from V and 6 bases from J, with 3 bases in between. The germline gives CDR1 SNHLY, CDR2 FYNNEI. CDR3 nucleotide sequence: TGTGCCAGCAGTGAGGTCAATGAGCAGTTCTTC. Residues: CASSEVNEQFF.

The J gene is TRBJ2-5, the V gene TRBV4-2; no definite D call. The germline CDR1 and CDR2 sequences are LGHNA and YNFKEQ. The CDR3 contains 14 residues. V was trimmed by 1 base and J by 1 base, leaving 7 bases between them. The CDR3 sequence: CASSQGNAQETQYF. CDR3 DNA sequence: TGTGCCAGCAGCCAAGGGAATGCCCAAGAGACCCAGTACTTC.

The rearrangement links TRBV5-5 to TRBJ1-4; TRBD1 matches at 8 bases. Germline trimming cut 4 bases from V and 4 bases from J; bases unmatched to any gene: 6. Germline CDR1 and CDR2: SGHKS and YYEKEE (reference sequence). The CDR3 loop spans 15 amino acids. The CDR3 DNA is TGTGCCAGCAGCCGTGACAGGGGTAATAATGAAAAACTGTTTTTT. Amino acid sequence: CASSRDRGNNEKLFF.

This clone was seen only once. The CDR3 nucleotides are TGCGCCAGCAGCTTTCAATCAGACGGGCTGGGGTATGGCTACACCTTC. Protein product: CASSFQSDGLGYGYTF. The chain is built from TRBV4-1 and TRBJ1-2; D is ambiguous. The CDR3 is 16 amino acids. Trimming cost V 5 bases and J 5 bases, with 21 bases left between them. CDR1 and CDR2 (germline): MGHRA, YSYEKL.

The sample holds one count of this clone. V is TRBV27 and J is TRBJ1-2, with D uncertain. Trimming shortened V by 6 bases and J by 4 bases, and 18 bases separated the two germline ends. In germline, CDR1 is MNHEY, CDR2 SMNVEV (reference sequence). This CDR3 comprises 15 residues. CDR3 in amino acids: CASRKKARRTYGYTF. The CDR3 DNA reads TGTGCCAGCAGGAAGAAAGCCCGGCGGACCTATGGCTACACCTTC.

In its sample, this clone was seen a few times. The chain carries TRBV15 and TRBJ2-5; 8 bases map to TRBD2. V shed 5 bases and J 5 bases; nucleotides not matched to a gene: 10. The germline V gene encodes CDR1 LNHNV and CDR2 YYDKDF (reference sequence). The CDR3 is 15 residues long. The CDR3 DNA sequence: TGTGCCACCAGCGGTTCTGCGGGGGGTGCGGAGACCCAGTACTTC. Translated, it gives CATSGSAGGAETQYF.

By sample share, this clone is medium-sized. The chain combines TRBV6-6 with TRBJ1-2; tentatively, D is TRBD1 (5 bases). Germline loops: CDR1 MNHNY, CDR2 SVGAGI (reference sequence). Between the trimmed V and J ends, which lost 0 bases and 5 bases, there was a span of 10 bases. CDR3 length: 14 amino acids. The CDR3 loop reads CASSYSQGGYGYTF. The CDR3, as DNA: TGTGCCAGCAGTTACTCCCAGGGAGGATATGGCTACACCTTC.

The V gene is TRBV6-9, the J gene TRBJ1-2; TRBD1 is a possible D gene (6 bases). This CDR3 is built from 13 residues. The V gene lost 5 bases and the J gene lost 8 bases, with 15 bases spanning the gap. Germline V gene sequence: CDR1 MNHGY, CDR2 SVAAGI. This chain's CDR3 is CASSAPQGKGYTF. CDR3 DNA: TGTGCCAGCAGTGCGCCCCAGGGGAAAGGCTACACCTTC.

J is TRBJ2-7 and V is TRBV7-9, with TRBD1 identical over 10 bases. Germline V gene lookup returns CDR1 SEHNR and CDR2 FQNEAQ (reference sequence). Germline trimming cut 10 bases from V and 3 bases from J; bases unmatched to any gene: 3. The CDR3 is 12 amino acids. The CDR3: CATRTGGYEQYF. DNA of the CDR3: TGTGCCACCCGGACAGGGGGCTACGAGCAGTACTTC. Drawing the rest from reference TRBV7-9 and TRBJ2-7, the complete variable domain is DTGVSQNPRHKITKRGQNVTFRCDPISEHNRLYWYRQTLGQGPEFLTYFQNEAQLEKSRLLSDRFSAERPKGSFSTLEIQRTEQGDSAMYLCATRTGGYEQYFGPGTRLTVT.

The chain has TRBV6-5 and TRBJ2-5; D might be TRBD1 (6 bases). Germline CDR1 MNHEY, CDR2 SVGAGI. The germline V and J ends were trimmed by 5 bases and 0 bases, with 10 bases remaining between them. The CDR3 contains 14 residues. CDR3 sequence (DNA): TGTGCCAGCAGTCTTACAGGGAACCAAGAGACCCAGTACTTC. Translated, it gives CASSLTGNQETQYF.

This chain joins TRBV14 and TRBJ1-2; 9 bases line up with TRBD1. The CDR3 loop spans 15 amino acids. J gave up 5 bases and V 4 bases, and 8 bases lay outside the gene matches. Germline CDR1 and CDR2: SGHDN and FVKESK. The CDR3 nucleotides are TGTGCCAGCAGCCTTTCCGGGACAGGGAGATATGGCTACACCTTC. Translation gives CASSLSGTGRYGYTF.

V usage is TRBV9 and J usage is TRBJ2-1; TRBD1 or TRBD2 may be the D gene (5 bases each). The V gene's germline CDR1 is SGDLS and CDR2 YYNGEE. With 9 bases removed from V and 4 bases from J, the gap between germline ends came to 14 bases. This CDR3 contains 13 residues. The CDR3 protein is CAIGTFLYNEQFF. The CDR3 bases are TGTGCCATAGGGACCTTCTTATACAATGAGCAGTTCTTC.

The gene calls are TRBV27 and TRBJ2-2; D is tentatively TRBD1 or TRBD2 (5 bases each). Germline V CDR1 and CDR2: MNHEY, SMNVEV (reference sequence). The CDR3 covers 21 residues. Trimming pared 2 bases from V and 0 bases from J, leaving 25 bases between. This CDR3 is CASSLNPLPFGDGTNTGELFF. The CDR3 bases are TGTGCCAGCAGTTTAAACCCACTTCCCTTCGGGGACGGAACGAACACCGGGGAGCTGTTTTTT.

The CDR3 spells CASSPHRVGEQYF. The CDR3 DNA reads TGTGCCAGCAGCCCCCACAGGGTCGGCGAGCAGTACTTC. The chain carries TRBV7-3 and TRBJ2-7, with D possibly matching TRBD1 (6 bases). The V end was cut by 5 bases, the J end by 6 bases, with 14 bases between. Germline CDR1 and CDR2: SGHTA and FQGTGA. The CDR3 has 13 amino acids.

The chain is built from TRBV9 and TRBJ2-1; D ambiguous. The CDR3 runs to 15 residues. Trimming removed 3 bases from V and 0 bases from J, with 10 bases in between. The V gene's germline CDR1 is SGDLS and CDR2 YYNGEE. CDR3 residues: CASSADSPSYNEQFF. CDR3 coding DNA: TGTGCCAGCAGCGCCGATTCCCCCTCCTACAATGAGCAGTTCTTC.

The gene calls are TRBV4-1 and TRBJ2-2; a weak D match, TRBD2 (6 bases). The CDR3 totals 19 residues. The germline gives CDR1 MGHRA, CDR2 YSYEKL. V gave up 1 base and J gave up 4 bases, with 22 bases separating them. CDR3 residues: CASSQGGVVTGPSTGELFF. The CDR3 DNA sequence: TGCGCCAGCAGCCAAGGGGGGGTAGTCACCGGTCCCTCCACCGGGGAGCTGTTTTTT.

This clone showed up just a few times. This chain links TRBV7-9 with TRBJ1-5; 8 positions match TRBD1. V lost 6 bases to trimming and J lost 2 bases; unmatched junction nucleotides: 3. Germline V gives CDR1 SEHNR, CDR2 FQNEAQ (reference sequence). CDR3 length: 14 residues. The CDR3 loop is CASRQGGGNQPQHF. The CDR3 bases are TGTGCCAGCAGACAGGGGGGGGGCAATCAGCCCCAGCATTTT.

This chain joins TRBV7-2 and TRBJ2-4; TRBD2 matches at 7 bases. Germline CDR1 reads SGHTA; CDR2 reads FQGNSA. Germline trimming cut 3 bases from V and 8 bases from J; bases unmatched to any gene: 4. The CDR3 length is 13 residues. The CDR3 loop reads CASSFGRVDIQYF. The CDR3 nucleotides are TGTGCCAGCAGCTTTGGGAGGGTTGACATTCAGTACTTC.

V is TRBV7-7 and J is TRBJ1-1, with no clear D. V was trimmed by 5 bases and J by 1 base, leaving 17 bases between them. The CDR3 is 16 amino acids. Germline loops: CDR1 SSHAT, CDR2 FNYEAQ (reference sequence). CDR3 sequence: CASSPYIDPWNTEAFF. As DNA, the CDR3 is TGTGCCAGCAGCCCGTACATAGACCCCTGGAACACTGAAGCTTTCTTT.

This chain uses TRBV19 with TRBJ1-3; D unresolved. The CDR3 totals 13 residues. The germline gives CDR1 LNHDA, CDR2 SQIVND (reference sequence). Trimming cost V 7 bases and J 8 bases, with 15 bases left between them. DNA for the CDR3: TGTGCCAGTACCCCCAGCGCCTCGGACACCATATATTTT. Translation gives CASTPSASDTIYF.

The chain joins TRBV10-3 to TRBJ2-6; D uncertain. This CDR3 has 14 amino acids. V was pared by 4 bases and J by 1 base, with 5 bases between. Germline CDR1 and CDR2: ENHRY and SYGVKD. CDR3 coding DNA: TGTGCCATCAGTGGTGCGTCTGGGGCCAACGTCCTGACTTTC. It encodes CAISGASGANVLTF.